The 21 T cell receptor beta chains below come from one sample, sequenced in a study of identical twins. TCRdb called the 5' RACE reads again in MiXCR, with one record for every CDR3 protein. The data contain 500,000 to 650,000 distinct CDR3 sequences, around 22% of them singletons. This same sample was also part of a study on yellow fever vaccine responses in identical twins.

The sequenced sample was CD4+ T cells sorted from blood. These receptors were collected from a woman aged 18-29 years in good health.

This clonotype turned up a few times. V usage is TRBV20-1 and J usage is TRBJ2-1, with 8 positions matching TRBD2. The CDR3 contains 12 residues. Trimming at V came to 1 base and at J to 10 bases, leaving 3 bases not matched to a gene. The germline V gene encodes CDR1 DFQATT and CDR2 SNEGSKA (reference sequence). This chain's CDR3 is CSARGLAYEQFF. For the CDR3, the DNA is TGCAGTGCTAGAGGACTAGCGTACGAGCAGTTCTTC.

The V and J genes are TRBV28 and TRBJ2-7; D may be TRBD2 (6 bases). This CDR3 is built from 14 residues. Per germline, CDR1 MDHEN and CDR2 SYDVKM. The germline V and J ends were trimmed by 5 bases and 3 bases, with 14 bases remaining between them. This CDR3 is CASSGGTLYYEQYV. CDR3 nucleotide sequence: TGTGCCAGCAGTGGGGGGACCCTCTACTACGAGCAGTACGTC.

The J gene is TRBJ2-3, the V gene TRBV2; 7 bases map to TRBD2. V lost 3 bases, J lost 4 bases, and 7 bases stayed unmatched. The CDR3 spans 15 residues. CDR1 SNHLY and CDR2 FYNNEI come from the germline V gene. The CDR3 sequence: CASSDLTGGSDTQYF. CDR3 bases: TGTGCCAGCAGTGATTTGACGGGAGGATCAGATACGCAGTATTTT.

This chain connects TRBV7-8 to TRBJ2-2, with D unclear. The CDR3 runs to 12 residues. Germline V gene lookup returns CDR1 SGHVS and CDR2 FQNEAQ. The ends were cut back, 5 bases at V and 13 bases at J, with 14 bases in the middle. The CDR3 is CASSRQASGLFF. CDR3 DNA sequence: TGTGCCAGCAGCCGGCAGGCCTCGGGGCTGTTTTTT.

This clonotype came up a few times. The chain employs TRBV4-1 and TRBJ2-7; D gene unclear. CDR1 is MGHRA and CDR2 is YSYEKL in the germline V gene. This CDR3 has 15 residues. With 2 bases removed from V and 0 bases from J, the gap between germline ends came to 11 bases. The CDR3 DNA is TGCGCCAGCAGCCAAACTGGAAAATCCTCCTACGAGCAGTACTTC. Translation gives CASSQTGKSSYEQYF.

The chain couples TRBV20-1 to TRBJ2-2; 11 bases match TRBD2. CDR3 length: 18 residues. Germline assignment: CDR1 DFQATT and CDR2 SNEGSKA (reference sequence). Unmatched junction bases numbered 9, after V lost 0 bases and J lost 3 bases. The CDR3 region is CSARDQKLAGVYTGELFF. The CDR3 DNA sequence: TGCAGTGCTAGAGATCAAAAACTAGCGGGAGTGTACACCGGGGAGCTGTTTTTT.

In its sample, this clonotype was seen a few times. V and J are TRBV12-3 or TRBV12-4 and TRBJ2-7, with 9 bases that match TRBD2. Trimming took 5 bases from V and 7 from J; bases not matched to a gene: 9. The CDR3 totals 14 residues. CDR3 sequence (DNA): TGTGCCAGCAGTCCCAGCGGGAGGCCGGGGGAGCAGTACTTC. Translating gives CASSPSGRPGEQYF.

This clonotype came up a few times. The gene calls are TRBV7-8 and TRBJ2-5; 7 nucleotides align to TRBD1. The CDR3 covers 15 residues. Per the germline V gene, CDR1 is SGHVS and CDR2 is FQNEAQ. The V segment lost 7 bases and the J segment 4 bases; nucleotides outside the gene matches: 12. The CDR3 DNA sequence: TGTGCCAGCACCCCGCTAGGACAGGAACGAGAGACCCAGTACTTC. It encodes CASTPLGQERETQYF.

This clonotype was counted a few times. The genes are TRBV11-2 and TRBJ2-1, with D hard to call. The CDR3 runs 13 residues. Trimming shortened V by 0 bases and J by 8 bases, and 8 bases separated the two germline ends. Per the germline V gene, CDR1 is SGHAT and CDR2 is FQNNGV. This CDR3 is CASSLEGFDEQFF. The CDR3 DNA is TGTGCCAGCAGCTTAGAAGGGTTCGATGAGCAGTTCTTC.

This clonotype was seen more than once but under ten times. J is TRBJ2-3 and V is TRBV29-1; a weak D match, TRBD2 (6 bases). In germline, CDR1 is SQVTM, CDR2 ANQGSEA. This CDR3 is 14 amino acids long. Trimming cost V 3 bases and J 2 bases, with 12 bases left between them. The CDR3: CSVERGLDTDTQYF. Written as DNA, the CDR3 is TGCAGCGTTGAGCGGGGTTTAGACACAGATACGCAGTATTTT.

This clonotype came up a few times. The J gene is TRBJ1-1, the V gene TRBV5-1; D remains unclear. The germline V gene encodes CDR1 SGHRS and CDR2 YFSETQ. Trimming removed 3 bases from V and 1 base from J, with 10 bases in between. This CDR3 region has 14 residues. The CDR3 sequence is CASSSHGTNTEAFF. The CDR3, as DNA: TGCGCCAGCAGCTCCCACGGCACGAACACTGAAGCTTTCTTT. The complete variable domain, with remaining parts taken from reference TRBV5-1 and TRBJ1-1, reads KAGVTQTPRYLIKTRGQQVTLSCSPISGHRSVSWYQQTPGQGLQFLFEYFSETQRNKGNFPGRFSGRQFSNSRSEMNVSTLELGDSALYLCASSSHGTNTEAFFGQGTRLTVV.

This clonotype was observed a few times. This sequence joins TRBV5-1 and TRBJ2-7; 7 positions agree with TRBD1. This CDR3 is 14 amino acids long. After removal of 4 bases from V and 6 bases from J, the junction contained 10 bases not matched to a gene. Germline loops: CDR1 SGHRS, CDR2 YFSETQ. The CDR3 region has the DNA TGCGCCAGCAGCACGACAGGGACAAGGGGCGAGCAGTACTTC. This codes for CASSTTGTRGEQYF.

V usage is TRBV5-1 and J usage is TRBJ1-4; 11 bases map to TRBD1. Per the germline V gene, CDR1 is SGHRS and CDR2 is YFSETQ. Trimming took 3 bases from V and 5 from J; bases not matched to a gene: 3. This CDR3 contains 15 residues. In DNA, the CDR3 is TGCGCCAGCAGCTGGGGGACAGGGGGAAATGAAAAACTGTTTTTT. Translating gives CASSWGTGGNEKLFF.

Only a few counts were recorded for this clonotype. The CDR3 DNA reads as TGCGCCAGCAGCTTCTCTAGCGGGATCACAGATACGCAGTATTTT. Residues: CASSFSSGITDTQYF. The chain combines TRBV5-1 with TRBJ2-3, with TRBD2 matching over 9 bases. With V trimmed by 2 bases and J by 2 bases, 3 bases remained unmatched. The CDR3 has 15 residues. Germline V CDR1 and CDR2: SGHRS, YFSETQ. Combining the CDR3 with reference TRBV5-1 and TRBJ2-3 gives the whole variable domain KAGVTQTPRYLIKTRGQQVTLSCSPISGHRSVSWYQQTPGQGLQFLFEYFSETQRNKGNFPGRFSGRQFSNSRSEMNVSTLELGDSALYLCASSFSSGITDTQYFGPGTRLTVL.

V is TRBV6-1 and J is TRBJ2-7; tentatively, D is TRBD1 (6 bases). Trimming stripped 6 bases from V and 4 bases from J, with 19 bases between. There are 15 residues in the CDR3. Germline V gene lookup returns CDR1 MNHNS and CDR2 SASEGT. CDR3 coding DNA: TGTGCCAGCAGCATTGACATGGGACAAACGTACGAGCAGTACGTC. It encodes CASSIDMGQTYEQYV.

The chain joins TRBV20-1 to TRBJ2-3; D might be TRBD1 or TRBD2, each matching 6 bases. The CDR3 runs 15 residues. Per the germline V gene, CDR1 is DFQATT and CDR2 is SNEGSKA (reference sequence). Trimming stripped 0 bases from V and 6 bases from J, with 16 bases between. CDR3 residues: CSARDLGGPGDTQYF. The CDR3 coding sequence is TGCAGTGCTAGAGATCTTGGGGGGCCAGGGGATACGCAGTATTTT.

A single count supports this clonotype. V usage is TRBV27 and J usage is TRBJ1-3; weak D call: TRBD1 (5 bases). Per germline, CDR1 MNHEY and CDR2 SMNVEV (reference sequence). There are 14 residues in the CDR3. The V end was cut by 4 bases, the J end by 7 bases, with 14 bases between. The CDR3 protein is CASSSLEGANTIYF. CDR3 coding DNA: TGTGCCAGCAGTTCTCTGGAAGGGGCCAACACCATATATTTT.

This clonotype was detected a few times. This rearrangement joins TRBV11-2 to TRBJ2-1, with D unclear. The CDR3 runs to 12 residues. V was pared by 3 bases and J by 10 bases, with 10 bases between. CDR1 is SGHAT, CDR2 FQNNGV, per germline. In nucleotides, the CDR3 is TGTGCCAGCAGCTTCGAGAGCTCGGAGCAGTTCTTC. Translation gives CASSFESSEQFF.

The V call is TRBV24-1, the J call TRBJ2-5; tentatively, D is TRBD1 (6 bases). The CDR3 consists of 15 residues. Trimming left V 2 bases short and J 1 base short, with 10 bases between. From germline, CDR1 is KGHDR and CDR2 SFDVKD. CDR3: CATSDSGTLQETQYF. The CDR3 region has the DNA TGTGCCACCAGTGATTCCGGGACACTCCAAGAGACCCAGTACTTC.

This clonotype was counted between two and nine times. The gene calls are TRBV5-1 and TRBJ2-1, with 11 nucleotides matching TRBD2. In germline, CDR1 is SGHRS, CDR2 YFSETQ. The ends lost 6 bases at V and 4 bases at J; junction bases unmatched: 6. This CDR3 contains 15 residues. CDR3 coding DNA: TGCGCCAGCACCACCACTAGCGGGAGTTACAATGAGCAGTTCTTC. This encodes CASTTTSGSYNEQFF.

This clonotype was seen just once. The DNA of the CDR3 is TGTGCCAGCTCACCACTCCATCTAGGAGGAACTACCTACAATGAGCAGTTCTTC. Amino acid sequence: CASSPLHLGGTTYNEQFF. V gene TRBV18 combines with J gene TRBJ2-1; tentatively, D is TRBD2 (5 bases). The V end was cut by 1 base, the J end by 2 bases, with 18 bases between. The CDR3 extends over 18 amino acids. CDR1 and CDR2 (germline): KGHSH, LQKENI.